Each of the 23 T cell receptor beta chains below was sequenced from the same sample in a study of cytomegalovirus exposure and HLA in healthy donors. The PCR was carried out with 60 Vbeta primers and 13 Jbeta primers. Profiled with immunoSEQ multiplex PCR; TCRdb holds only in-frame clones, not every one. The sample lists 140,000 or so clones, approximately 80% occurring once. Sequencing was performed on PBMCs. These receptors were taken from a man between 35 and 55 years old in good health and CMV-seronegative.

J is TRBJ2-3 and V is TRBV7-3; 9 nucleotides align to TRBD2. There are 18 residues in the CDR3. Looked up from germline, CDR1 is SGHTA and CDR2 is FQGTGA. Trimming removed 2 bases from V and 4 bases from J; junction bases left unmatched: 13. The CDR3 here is CASSLRGGAGFDPDTQYF. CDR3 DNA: TGTGCCAGCAGCTTACGCGGGGGGGCCGGTTTTGATCCAGATACGCAGTATTTT.

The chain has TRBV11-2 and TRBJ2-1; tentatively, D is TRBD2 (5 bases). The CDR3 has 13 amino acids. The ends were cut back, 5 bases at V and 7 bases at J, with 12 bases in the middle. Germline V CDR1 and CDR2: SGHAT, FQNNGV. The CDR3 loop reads CASSATRVNEQFF. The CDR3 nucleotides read TGTGCCAGCAGCGCCACTAGGGTTAATGAGCAGTTCTTC. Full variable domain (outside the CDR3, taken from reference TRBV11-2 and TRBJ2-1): EAGVAQSPRYKIIEKRQSVAFWCNPISGHATLYWYQQILGQGPKLLIQFQNNGVVDDSQLPKDRFSAERLKGVDSTLKIQPAKLEDSAVYLCASSATRVNEQFFGPGTRLTVL.

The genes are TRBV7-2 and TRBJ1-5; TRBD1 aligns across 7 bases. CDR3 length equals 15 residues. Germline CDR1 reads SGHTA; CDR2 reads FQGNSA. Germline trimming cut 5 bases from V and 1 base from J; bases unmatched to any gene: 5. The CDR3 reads CASSLEQGSNQPQHF. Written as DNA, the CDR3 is TGTGCCAGCAGCCTCGAACAGGGGAGCAATCAGCCCCAGCATTTT.

CDR3 region: CASSLAILYGYTF. In nucleotides, the CDR3 is TGTGCCAGCAGCCTGGCCATCCTCTATGGCTACACCTTC. The chain combines TRBV28 with TRBJ1-2; no reliable D call. The CDR3 runs to 13 residues. Germline V gives CDR1 MDHEN, CDR2 SYDVKM. V lost 6 bases and J lost 4, with 12 bases in between.

The CDR3 DNA sequence: TGTGCCAGCCGCGGGACAGTTAACACCGGGGAGCTGTTTTTT. Translation gives CASRGTVNTGELFF. This sequence joins TRBV11-1 and TRBJ2-2; maybe TRBD1 (7 bases). This CDR3 is 14 amino acids long. The germline CDR1 and CDR2 sequences are SGHAT and FQDESV (reference sequence). The V gene lost 8 bases and the J gene lost 2 bases, with 12 bases spanning the gap.

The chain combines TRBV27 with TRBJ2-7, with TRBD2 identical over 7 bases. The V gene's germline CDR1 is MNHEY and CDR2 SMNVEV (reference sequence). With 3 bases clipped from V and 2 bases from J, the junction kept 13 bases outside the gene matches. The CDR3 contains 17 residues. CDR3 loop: CASSLGRARRSAYEQYF. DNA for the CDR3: TGTGCCAGCAGTTTGGGGAGGGCGAGACGCTCGGCCTACGAGCAGTACTTC.

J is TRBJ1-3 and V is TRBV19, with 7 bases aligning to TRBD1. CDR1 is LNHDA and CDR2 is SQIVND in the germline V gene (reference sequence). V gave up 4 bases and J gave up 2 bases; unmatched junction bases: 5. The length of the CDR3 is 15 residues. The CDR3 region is CASSTTGQTGNTIYF. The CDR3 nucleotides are TGTGCCAGTAGTACAACGGGACAGACTGGAAACACCATATATTTT.

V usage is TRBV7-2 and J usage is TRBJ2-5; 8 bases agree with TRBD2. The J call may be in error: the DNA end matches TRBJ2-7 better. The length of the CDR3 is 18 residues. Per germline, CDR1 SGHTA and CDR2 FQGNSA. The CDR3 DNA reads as TGTGCCAGCAGCCCTACTAGGGGGGGACTAGGGAGCTCCTACGAGCAGTACTTC. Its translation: CASSPTRGGLGSSYEQYF.

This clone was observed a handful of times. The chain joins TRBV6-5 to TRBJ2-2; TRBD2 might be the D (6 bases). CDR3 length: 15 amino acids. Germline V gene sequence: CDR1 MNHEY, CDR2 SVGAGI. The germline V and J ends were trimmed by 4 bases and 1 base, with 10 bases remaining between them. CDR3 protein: CASSWAGLNTGELFF. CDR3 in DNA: TGTGCCAGCAGTTGGGCGGGATTGAACACCGGGGAGCTGTTTTTT.

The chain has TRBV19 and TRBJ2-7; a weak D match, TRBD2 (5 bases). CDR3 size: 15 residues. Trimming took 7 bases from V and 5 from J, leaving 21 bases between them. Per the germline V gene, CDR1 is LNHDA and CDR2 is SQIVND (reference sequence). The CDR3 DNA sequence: TGTGCCAGTATCAAAAGGAAGAGGGTAGGCCACGAGCAGTACTTC. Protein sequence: CASIKRKRVGHEQYF. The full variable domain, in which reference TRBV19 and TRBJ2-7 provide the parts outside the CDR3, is DGGITQSPKYLFRKEGQNVTLSCEQNLNHDAMYWYRQDPGQGLRLIYYSQIVNDFQKGDIAEGYSVSREKKESFPLTVTSAQKNPTAFYLCASIKRKRVGHEQYFGPGTRLTVT.

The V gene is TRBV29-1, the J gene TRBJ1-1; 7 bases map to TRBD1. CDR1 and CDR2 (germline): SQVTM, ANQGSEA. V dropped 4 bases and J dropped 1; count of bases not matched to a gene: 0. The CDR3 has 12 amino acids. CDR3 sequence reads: CSVGQGNTEAFF. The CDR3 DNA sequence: TGCAGCGTTGGACAGGGGAACACTGAAGCTTTCTTT.

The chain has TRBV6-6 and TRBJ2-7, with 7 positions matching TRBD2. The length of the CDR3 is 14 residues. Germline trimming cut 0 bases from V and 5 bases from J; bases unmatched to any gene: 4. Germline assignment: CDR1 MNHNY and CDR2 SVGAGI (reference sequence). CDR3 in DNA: TGTGCCAGCAGTTACTCCCGGGGGGTGGACGAGCAGTACTTC. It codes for CASSYSRGVDEQYF.

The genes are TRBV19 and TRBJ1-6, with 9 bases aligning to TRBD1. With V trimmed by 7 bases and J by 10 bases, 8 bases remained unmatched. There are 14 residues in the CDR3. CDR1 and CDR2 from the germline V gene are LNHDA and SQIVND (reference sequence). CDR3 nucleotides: TGTGCCAGTACCGAACAGGGGGCAAGCTCACCCCTCCACTTT. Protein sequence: CASTEQGASSPLHF.

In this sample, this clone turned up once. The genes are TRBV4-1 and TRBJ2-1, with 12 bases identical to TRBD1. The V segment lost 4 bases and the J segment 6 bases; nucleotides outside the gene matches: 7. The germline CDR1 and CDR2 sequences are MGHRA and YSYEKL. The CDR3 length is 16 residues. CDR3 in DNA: TGCGCCAGCAGCCCACTGGGACAGGGGGCTGGCAATGAGCAGTTCTTC. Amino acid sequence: CASSPLGQGAGNEQFF.

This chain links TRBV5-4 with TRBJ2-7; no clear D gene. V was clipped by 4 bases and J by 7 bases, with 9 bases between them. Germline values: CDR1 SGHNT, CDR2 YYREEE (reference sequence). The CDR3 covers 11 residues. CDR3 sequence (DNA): TGTGCCAGCAGCCGGTCGGAGGAGCAGTACTTC. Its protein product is CASSRSEEQYF.

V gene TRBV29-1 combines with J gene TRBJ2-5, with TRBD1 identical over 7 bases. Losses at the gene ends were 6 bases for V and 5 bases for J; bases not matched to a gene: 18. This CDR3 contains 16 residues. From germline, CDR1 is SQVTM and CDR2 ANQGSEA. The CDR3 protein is CSVVPTGTEPGETQYF. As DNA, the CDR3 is TGCAGCGTCGTTCCCACTGGGACAGAGCCTGGGGAGACCCAGTACTTC.

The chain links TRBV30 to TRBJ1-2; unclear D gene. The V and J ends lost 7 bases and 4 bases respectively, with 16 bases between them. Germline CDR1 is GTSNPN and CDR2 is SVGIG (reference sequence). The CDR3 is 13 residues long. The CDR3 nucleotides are TGTGCCTCCAACCCCGGGAACCTCTATGGCTACACCTTC. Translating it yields CASNPGNLYGYTF.

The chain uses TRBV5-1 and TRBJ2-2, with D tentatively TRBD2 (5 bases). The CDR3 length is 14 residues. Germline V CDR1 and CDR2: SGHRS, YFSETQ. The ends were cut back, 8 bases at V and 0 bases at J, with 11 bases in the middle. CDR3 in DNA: TGCGCCAGTTCTACTAGAACGAACACCGGGGAGCTGTTTTTT. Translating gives CASSTRTNTGELFF.

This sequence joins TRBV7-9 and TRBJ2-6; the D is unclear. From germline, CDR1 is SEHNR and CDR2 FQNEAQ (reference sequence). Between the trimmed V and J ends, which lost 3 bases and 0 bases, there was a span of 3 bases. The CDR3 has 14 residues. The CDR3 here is CASSFFSGANVLTF. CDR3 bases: TGTGCCAGCAGCTTCTTCTCTGGGGCCAACGTCCTGACTTTC.

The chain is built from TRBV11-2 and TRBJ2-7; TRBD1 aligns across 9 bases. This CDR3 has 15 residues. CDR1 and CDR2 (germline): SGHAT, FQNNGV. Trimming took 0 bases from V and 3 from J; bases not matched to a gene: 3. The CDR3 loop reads CASSLEGTGYYEQYF. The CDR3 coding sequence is TGTGCCAGCAGCTTAGAAGGGACAGGGTACTACGAGCAGTACTTC.

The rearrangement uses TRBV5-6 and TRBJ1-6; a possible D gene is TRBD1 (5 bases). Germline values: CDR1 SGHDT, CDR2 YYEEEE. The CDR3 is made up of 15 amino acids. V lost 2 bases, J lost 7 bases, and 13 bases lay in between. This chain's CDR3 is CASSFQSGNNSPLHF. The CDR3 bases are TGTGCCAGCAGCTTCCAATCAGGGAACAATTCACCCCTCCACTTT.

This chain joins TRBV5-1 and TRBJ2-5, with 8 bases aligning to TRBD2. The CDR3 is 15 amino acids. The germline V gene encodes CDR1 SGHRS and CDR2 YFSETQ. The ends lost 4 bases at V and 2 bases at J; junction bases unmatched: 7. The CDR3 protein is CASSVSGDLQETQYF. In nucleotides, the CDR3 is TGCGCCAGCAGCGTTAGCGGGGATTTACAAGAGACCCAGTACTTC. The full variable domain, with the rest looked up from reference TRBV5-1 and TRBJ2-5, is KAGVTQTPRYLIKTRGQQVTLSCSPISGHRSVSWYQQTPGQGLQFLFEYFSETQRNKGNFPGRFSGRQFSNSRSEMNVSTLELGDSALYLCASSVSGDLQETQYFGPGTRLLVL.

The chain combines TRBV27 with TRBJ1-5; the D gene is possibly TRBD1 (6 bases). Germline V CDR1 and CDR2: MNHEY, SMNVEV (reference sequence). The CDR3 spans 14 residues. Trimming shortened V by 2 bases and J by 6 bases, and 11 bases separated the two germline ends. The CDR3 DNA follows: TGTGCCAGCAGTTTAGCGGGGGCGGCTCAGCCCCAGCATTTT. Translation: CASSLAGAAQPQHF.